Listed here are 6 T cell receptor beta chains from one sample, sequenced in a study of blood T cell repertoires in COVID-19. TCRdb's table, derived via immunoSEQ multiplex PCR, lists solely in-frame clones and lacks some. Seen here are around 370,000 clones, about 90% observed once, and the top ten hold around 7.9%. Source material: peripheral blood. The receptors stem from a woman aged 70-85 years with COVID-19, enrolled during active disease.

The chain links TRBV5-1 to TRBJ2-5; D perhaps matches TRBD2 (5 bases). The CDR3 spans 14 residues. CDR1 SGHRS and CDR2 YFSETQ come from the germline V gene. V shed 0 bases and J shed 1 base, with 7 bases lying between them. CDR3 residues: CASSLGGAQETQYF. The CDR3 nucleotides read TGCGCCAGCAGCTTGGGGGGAGCCCAAGAGACCCAGTACTTC.

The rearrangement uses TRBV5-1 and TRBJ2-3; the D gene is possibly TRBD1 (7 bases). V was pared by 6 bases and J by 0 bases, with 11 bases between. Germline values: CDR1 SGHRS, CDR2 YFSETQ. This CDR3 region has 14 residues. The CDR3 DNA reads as TGCGCCAGCACACAGGGGACTAGCACAGATACGCAGTATTTT. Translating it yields CASTQGTSTDTQYF.

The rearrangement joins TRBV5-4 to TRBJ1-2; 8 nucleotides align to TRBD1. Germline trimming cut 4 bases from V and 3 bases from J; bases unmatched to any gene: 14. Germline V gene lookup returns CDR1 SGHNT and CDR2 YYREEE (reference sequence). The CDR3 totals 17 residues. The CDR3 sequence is CASSLGTGQGRDYGYTF. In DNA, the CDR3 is TGTGCCAGCAGCCTGGGGACTGGACAGGGAAGGGACTATGGCTACACCTTC.

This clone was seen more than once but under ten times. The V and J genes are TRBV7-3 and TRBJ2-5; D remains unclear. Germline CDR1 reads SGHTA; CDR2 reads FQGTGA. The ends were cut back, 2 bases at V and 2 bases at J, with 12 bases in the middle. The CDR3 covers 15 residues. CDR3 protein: CASSLYADRQETQYF. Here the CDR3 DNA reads TGTGCCAGCAGCTTATACGCGGATCGGCAAGAGACCCAGTACTTC.

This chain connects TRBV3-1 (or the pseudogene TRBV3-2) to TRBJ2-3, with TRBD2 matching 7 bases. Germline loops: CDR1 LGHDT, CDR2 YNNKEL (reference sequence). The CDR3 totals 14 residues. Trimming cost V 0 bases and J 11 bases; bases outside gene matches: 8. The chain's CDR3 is CASSQDPASGGQYF. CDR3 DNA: TGTGCCAGCAGCCAAGATCCGGCATCGGGGGGGCAGTATTTT.

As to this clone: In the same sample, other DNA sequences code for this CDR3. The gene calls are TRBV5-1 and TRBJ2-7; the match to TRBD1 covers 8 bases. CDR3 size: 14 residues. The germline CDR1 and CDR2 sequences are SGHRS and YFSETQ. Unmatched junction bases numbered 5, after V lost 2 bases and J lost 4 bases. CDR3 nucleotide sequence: TGCGCCAGCAGCTTACAGGGGGATAGGTACGAGCAGTACTTC. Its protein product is CASSLQGDRYEQYF.